This T cell receptor (beta chain) was recorded in a study of blood T cell repertoires in COVID-19. Original processing notes: Amplification from reference gene primers served as the basis for estimated nucleated cell counts. Assay: immunoSEQ multiplex PCR; the TCRdb copy retains only in-frame clones and omits some. The V and J calls and the clone size are those of that table, but D and trimming were determined from the DNA. The repertoire holds about 44,000 clones, under 90% seen once, with 40% to 55% in the top ten. The CDR3 extends over 14 amino acids. CDR1 and CDR2 (germline): SGHAT, FQNNGV. Trimming removed 5 bases from V and 5 bases from J, with 16 bases in between.

This receptor was identified in a human donor in a cohort sampled during active COVID-19. Sequencing input: peripheral blood. The V and J genes are TRBV11-2 and TRBJ2-7; a possible D gene is TRBD1 (5 bases). The CDR3 loop is CASSPPGQPDEQYF. CDR3 DNA sequence: TGTGCCAGCAGCCCTCCAGGGCAGCCGGACGAGCAGTACTTC.